One sample yielded the 8 T cell receptor beta chains listed below, sequenced in a study of shared clonotypes between healthy human individuals (TCRdb year 2020). Receptor libraries were prepared by the immunoSEQ multiplex PCR assay. Drawn from immuneACCESS, this table holds only the in-frame rearrangements with V and J called that TCRdb kept. Clones are partly lost; checked studies trace under half to an unresolved V gene and leave the rest unexplained. This sample gives 760,000 or so clones in total; roughly 96% of them show up just once. The ten most abundant clones make up approximately 0.2% of the sample. CD8 naive samples were obtained by positive selection for CCR7 among CD45RO-negative cells, yielding a CD45RA+CCR7+ population from which TemRA cells were excluded. The sequencing sample was made of naive CD8+ T cells sorted from blood. Read against the paper, the sample's cell subset or site label means: CD45RA+CCR7+. The source is a man younger than 40 in good health.

The chain couples TRBV5-1 to TRBJ1-1; possible D gene TRBD1, 5 bases. Per germline, CDR1 SGHRS and CDR2 YFSETQ. The CDR3 spans 14 residues. The ends were cut back, 1 base at V and 6 bases at J, with 13 bases in the middle. The CDR3 sequence: CASSLWQGEPEAFF. The CDR3, as DNA: TGCGCCAGCAGCTTGTGGCAGGGAGAGCCTGAAGCTTTCTTT.

In nucleotides, the CDR3 is TGTGCCAGCTCAATTGGGGCTAGCGGACAAGAGACCCAGTACTTC. This gives the protein CASSIGASGQETQYF. The chain recombines TRBV2 with TRBJ2-5, with 7 bases lining up with TRBD2. Germline V lookup: CDR1 SNHLY, CDR2 FYNNEI. V lost 8 bases, J lost 2 bases, and 11 bases stayed unmatched. The CDR3 length is 15 residues.

The gene calls are TRBV28 and TRBJ2-1; D is undetermined. CDR1 is MDHEN and CDR2 is SYDVKM in the germline V gene. The V end was cut by 3 bases, the J end by 4 bases, with 7 bases between. This CDR3 spans 13 amino acids. The CDR3 is CASSFRYYNEQFF. The CDR3 DNA reads TGTGCCAGCAGTTTTAGATATTACAATGAGCAGTTCTTC. Using reference TRBV28 and TRBJ2-1 for the parts outside the CDR3, the full variable domain is DVKVTQSSRYLVKRTGEKVFLECVQDMDHENMFWYRQDPGLGLRLIYFSYDVKMKEKGDIPEGYSVSREKKERFSLILESASTNQTSMYLCASSFRYYNEQFFGPGTRLTVL.

V and J are TRBV9 and TRBJ2-5; 10 nucleotides agree with TRBD1. There are 15 residues in the CDR3. The V segment lost 0 bases and the J segment 5 bases; nucleotides outside the gene matches: 4. Germline V gives CDR1 SGDLS, CDR2 YYNGEE. The CDR3 nucleotides are TGTGCCAGCAGCGTAGTCGGGACAGGGGAGGAGACCCAGTACTTC. Amino acid sequence: CASSVVGTGEETQYF.

CDR3 bases: TGTGCCAGCAAAGCGGGAGGGCCGGGGTACGAGCAGTACTTC. Translating it yields CASKAGGPGYEQYF. This sequence joins TRBV27 and TRBJ2-7; 10 bases map to TRBD2. Germline V gives CDR1 MNHEY, CDR2 SMNVEV (reference sequence). V was pared by 7 bases and J by 4 bases, with 7 bases of the junction left unmatched. The CDR3 totals 14 residues.

This sequence joins TRBV23-1 and TRBJ2-7, with 7 bases aligning to TRBD2. TRBV23-1 is flagged as an ORF with uncertain function. V dropped 5 bases and J dropped 0; count of bases not matched to a gene: 7. This CDR3 spans 15 amino acids. This CDR3 reads CASSVGEGVSYEQYF. CDR3 DNA sequence: TGCGCCAGCAGTGTGGGGGAGGGCGTCTCCTACGAGCAGTACTTC.

V and J are TRBV28 and TRBJ2-7, with D unclear. CDR3 length: 14 amino acids. Per germline, CDR1 MDHEN and CDR2 SYDVKM. Trimming removed 5 bases at V and 4 bases at J, with 15 bases between. The CDR3 DNA is TGTGCCAGCAGTCTCTCTCCGTCAGAGTACGAGCAGTACTTC. This gives the protein CASSLSPSEYEQYF.

The chain carries TRBV19 and TRBJ2-3; D gene uncertain. Germline V gives CDR1 LNHDA, CDR2 SQIVND (reference sequence). Trimming removed 7 bases from V and 6 bases from J, with 11 bases in between. The CDR3 contains 12 residues. DNA for the CDR3: TGTGCCAGTAATGTGGGTTCGGATACGCAGTATTTT. Its protein product is CASNVGSDTQYF.